This TCR beta chain was sequenced during a study of blood T cell repertoires in COVID-19. V gave up 3 bases and J gave up 5 bases, with 11 bases separating them. The length of the CDR3 is 13 residues. Using immunoSEQ multiplex PCR, the repertoire was profiled, and TCRdb retains in-frame clones only, with some absent. Among around 99,000 clones listed, roughly 84% were seen once. V is TRBV12-3 or TRBV12-4 and J is TRBJ2-7; D perhaps matches TRBD2 (7 bases). Sequences were obtained from peripheral blood. This receptor was obtained from a woman older than 75 with active or convalescent COVID-19. This CDR3 reads CASSLGGPDEQYF. The CDR3 DNA reads TGTGCCAGCAGTTTGGGGGGGCCGGACGAGCAGTACTTC.